A selection of T cell receptor beta chains follows, all from one sample in a study of cytomegalovirus exposure and HLA in healthy donors. Here immunoSEQ multiplex PCR was the method, and the copy in TCRdb shows in-frame clones only, minus some. The repertoire holds approximately 140,000 clones, with about 80% as singletons. Sequencing was carried out using PBMCs. The receptors shown here come from a woman in her thirties or forties in good health and CMV-seronegative. Each CDR3 is given with its conserved first and last residue.

CDR3aa: CASSWRQSTDIQYF; v_gene: TRBV5-1; j_gene: TRBJ2-4
CDR3aa: CASSQEWTGASSGELFF; v_gene: TRBV4-3; j_gene: TRBJ2-2
CDR3aa: CASSLASRGNEKLFF; v_gene: TRBV7-2; j_gene: TRBJ1-4
CDR3aa: CASSSPGTGVEETQYF; v_gene: TRBV11-1; j_gene: TRBJ2-5
CDR3aa: CASSLLDSYEQYF; v_gene: TRBV5-8; j_gene: TRBJ2-7
CDR3aa: CASSIPGLSAYNEQFF; v_gene: TRBV9; j_gene: TRBJ2-1
CDR3aa: CASSSGSGSYNEQFF; v_gene: TRBV11-3; j_gene: TRBJ2-1
CDR3aa: CASSRGTVTYEQYF; v_gene: TRBV4-1; j_gene: TRBJ2-7
CDR3aa: CASSQEAGSYGYTF; v_gene: TRBV4-1; j_gene: TRBJ1-2
CDR3aa: CASSNGANTGELFF; v_gene: TRBV7-9; j_gene: TRBJ2-2
CDR3aa: CASRGWTGIPGELFF; v_gene: TRBV6-5; j_gene: TRBJ2-2
CDR3aa: CASSLAQGAYNEQFF; v_gene: TRBV5-1; j_gene: TRBJ2-1
CDR3aa: CASSPPSRGGKAFF; v_gene: TRBV7-9; j_gene: TRBJ1-1
CDR3aa: CAWSQDRDTEAFF; v_gene: TRBV30; j_gene: TRBJ1-1
CDR3aa: CASSLPGKVHEQYF; v_gene: TRBV7-6; j_gene: TRBJ2-7
CDR3aa: CASSVAGRGQPQHF; v_gene: TRBV9; j_gene: TRBJ1-5
CDR3aa: CASTLNRRFQETQYF; v_gene: TRBV6-5; j_gene: TRBJ2-5
CDR3aa: CASSYPGTGQETQYF; v_gene: TRBV6-5; j_gene: TRBJ2-5
CDR3aa: CASSNRGPFEAFF; v_gene: TRBV28; j_gene: TRBJ1-1
CDR3aa: CASEGLADTDTQYF; v_gene: TRBV19; j_gene: TRBJ2-3
CDR3aa: CASSELPPTAGANVLTF; v_gene: TRBV6-1; j_gene: TRBJ2-6
CDR3aa: CASSLAAGGFEPQHF; v_gene: TRBV5-1; j_gene: TRBJ1-5
CDR3aa: CASSGPGQGLASYTF; v_gene: TRBV9; j_gene: TRBJ1-2
CDR3aa: CASSYSSRGVDTEAFF; v_gene: TRBV6-5; j_gene: TRBJ1-1
CDR3aa: CASSIPGVGFREQFF; v_gene: TRBV19; j_gene: TRBJ2-1
CDR3aa: CASSLKGPANTEAFF; v_gene: TRBV5-1; j_gene: TRBJ1-1
CDR3aa: CASSSRGMTDTQYF; v_gene: TRBV28; j_gene: TRBJ2-3
CDR3aa: CASSVAGRTEAFF; v_gene: TRBV5-4; j_gene: TRBJ1-1
CDR3aa: CASSLLTGGSNTEAFF; v_gene: TRBV11-1; j_gene: TRBJ1-1
CDR3aa: CASRRTSGSSGELFF; v_gene: TRBV7-3; j_gene: TRBJ2-2